This T cell receptor beta chain was obtained from a study of CD8+CD57+ T cells in acquired aplastic anemia. About the study: CD4+ and CD8+ cells, once sorted, gave DNA averaging roughly 3.4 ug.

This clonotype was seen only a few times. Its antigen is unknown. The germline CDR1 and CDR2 sequences are DFQATT and SNEGSKA (reference sequence). V lost 6 bases and J 14 bases, leaving 13 bases between the germline ends. This CDR3 has 9 amino acids. Patients sequenced had flow cytometry evidence of CD8+CD57+ cell expansion. In all patients, the disease was severe acquired aplastic anemia. The TCR beta profiling, which covered VDJ combination and CDR3 sequence, was carried out using genomic DNA as the template. TCRdb reprocessed the reads with MiXCR, giving one entry per CDR3 protein. The table has 170,000 or so distinct CDR3 sequences, 63% seen once; the top ten hold 40% to 50%. Regarding the study as a whole: Patients and controls shared 25 to 35 CD8+ CDR3 sequences, which appeared highly expressed in patients and within their immunodominant clones. Between the patient and control groups, CD8+ Simpson's diversity did not differ significantly.

The sequence came from a human donor with aplastic anemia. V gene TRBV20-1 combines with J gene TRBJ1-2; D is perhaps TRBD1 (5 bases). Sequencing was performed on sorted CD4+, CD8+, or CD8+CD57+ T cells (not recorded which) from PBMCs. CDR3 sequence reads: CSAPRRQTF. The DNA of the CDR3 is TGCAGTGCCCCAAGACGACAGACCTTC.